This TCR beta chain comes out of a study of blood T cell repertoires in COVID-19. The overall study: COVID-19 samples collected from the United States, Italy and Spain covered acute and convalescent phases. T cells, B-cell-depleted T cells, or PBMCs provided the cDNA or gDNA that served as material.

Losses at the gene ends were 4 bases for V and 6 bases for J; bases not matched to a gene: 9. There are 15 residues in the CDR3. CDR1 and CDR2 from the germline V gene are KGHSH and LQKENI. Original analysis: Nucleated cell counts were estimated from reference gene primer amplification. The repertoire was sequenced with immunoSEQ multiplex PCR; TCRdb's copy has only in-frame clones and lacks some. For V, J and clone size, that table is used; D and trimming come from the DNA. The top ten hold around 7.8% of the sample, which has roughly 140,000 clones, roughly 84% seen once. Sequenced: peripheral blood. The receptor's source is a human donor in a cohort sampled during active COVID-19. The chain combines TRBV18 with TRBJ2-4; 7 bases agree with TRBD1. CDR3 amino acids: CASSHPDRAGNIQYF. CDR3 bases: TGTGCCAGCTCACATCCCGACAGGGCGGGAAACATTCAGTACTTC. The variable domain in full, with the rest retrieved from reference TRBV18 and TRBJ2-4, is NAGVMQNPRHLVRRRGQEARLRCSPMKGHSHVYWYRQLPEEGLKFMVYLQKENIIDESGMPKERFSAEFPKEGPSILRIQQVVRGDSAAYFCASSHPDRAGNIQYFGAGTRLSVL.